This T cell receptor beta chain was recorded in a study of shared clonotypes between healthy human individuals. The naive CD8 fraction comprised CD45RO-negative cells positively selected for CCR7 and excluded terminally differentiated effector memory CD45RA+ cells. Study-level results: Naive subsets, compared against memory subsets, generally had larger estimated richness values.

In regard to this clone: The antigen is undetermined.

V was trimmed by 3 bases and J by 11 bases, leaving 15 bases between them. CDR3 length: 12 residues. Germline CDR1 SGHTS, CDR2 YDEGEE. Only in-frame clones appear in the TCRdb table, and some are missing; sequencing was by immunoSEQ multiplex PCR. The data hold approximately 2,000,000 clones, with around 93% observed a single time. The chain combines TRBV5-8 with TRBJ2-7, with D tentatively TRBD1 (6 bases). The TCR sequence derives from a man younger than 30 in good health. Some clones in this sample may be carry-over from other donors' samples. Source material: naive CD8+ T cells from PBMCs. CDR3 bases: TGTGCCAGCAGCTATGGGCAGGGGCTAGAGTACTTC. Translation: CASSYGQGLEYF.